This paragraph reports one T cell receptor beta chain. Its antigen is undetermined. This entry comes from a study of shared clonotypes between healthy human individuals. Study at large: Donors had three CD4 naive, three CD4 memory, two CD8 naive and one CD8 memory plate apiece.

Several immunoSEQ plates held equal portions of the genomic DNA taken from each subset. Generated by immunoSEQ multiplex PCR, the TCRdb table keeps only in-frame clones and is missing some. The sample consists of some 2.1 million clones, about 95% of them appearing once. The CDR3 has 15 amino acids. Trimming at V came to 0 bases and at J to 7 bases, leaving 4 bases not matched to a gene. In germline, CDR1 is ENHRY, CDR2 SYGVKD. CD4+ cell separation produced CD45RA+ naive and CD45RA-negative memory subsets. General study findings and limits: Only blood was sampled, and tissue TCR repertoires likely differ from blood ones.

The chain recombines TRBV10-3 with TRBJ1-4; 8 nucleotides line up with TRBD1. The clonotype was recovered from a man younger than 35 in good health. Sequenced input: naive CD4+ T cells sorted from blood. Subset reported: CD45RA+ positively selected. CDR3 coding DNA: TGTGCCATCAGTGAGTCCCAGGGGGCGGGTGAAAAACTGTTTTTT. Protein: CAISESQGAGEKLFF.